Listed below are T cell receptor beta chains from one sample, sequenced in a study of CD8 T cells in Susac syndrome. Using its own MiXCR run on the immunoSEQ multiplex PCR reads, TCRdb lists one record per CDR3 protein. In the table there are 120,000 to 150,000 distinct CDR3 sequences, around 94% of which are singletons. Material: CD4+ T cells from PBMCs. All receptors come from a human donor in good health. Both conserved end residues are part of each CDR3. D genes are given only for firm matches. Not all rows give a size; the values are once, few, many and, for expanded clones, a class.

v_call	j_call	clone_size	d_call	cdr3_length	cdr3_aa	cdr3_nt
TRBV19	TRBJ2-7	once	TRBD1	14	CASSTGQGLGEQYF	TGTGCCAGTAGTACCGGACAGGGGTTGGGCGAGCAGTACTTC
TRBV3-1	TRBJ2-7	once	TRBD2	16	CASSPGLAGGPYEQYF	TGTGCCAGCAGCCCGGGACTAGCGGGAGGGCCATACGAGCAGTACTTC
TRBV7-2	TRBJ1-1	-	-	13	CASSFDGVTEAVF	TGTGCCAGCAGCTTTGACGGCGTCACTGAAGCTGTCTTT
TRBV13	TRBJ1-1	-	TRBD1	15	CASSYKQGEHTEAFF	TGTGCCAGCAGCTACAAACAGGGGGAGCACACTGAAGCTTTCTTT
TRBV18	TRBJ1-2	once	-	15	CASSPEVQANYGYTF	TGTGCCAGCTCACCAGAAGTGCAGGCCAACTATGGCTACACCTTC
TRBV3-1	TRBJ2-3	-	TRBD2	15	CASSGAGLVTDTQYF	TGTGCCAGTTCCGGAGCGGGACTGGTCACAGATACGCAGTATTTT
TRBV6-5	TRBJ2-2	-	TRBD2	18	CASSYSASGSLSTGELFF	TGTGCCAGCAGTTACTCGGCTAGCGGGAGCTTGAGCACCGGGGAGCTGTTTTTT
TRBV2	TRBJ1-4	-	-	14	CASNPGTLGEKLFF	TGTGCCAGCAATCCCGGGACATTAGGTGAAAAACTGTTTTTT
TRBV7-9	TRBJ2-7	-	TRBD1	17	CASSLVFRDSADYEQYF	TGTGCCAGCAGCTTAGTCTTTAGGGACAGTGCCGATTACGAGCAGTACTTC
TRBV29-1	TRBJ1-1	-	-	12	CSVERNGRGAFF	TGCAGCGTCGAGAGGAACGGACGCGGGGCTTTCTTT
TRBV12-3/TRBV12-4	TRBJ1-2	-	-	14	CASTPDGQLNGYTF	TGTGCCAGCACACCTGATGGACAGCTTAATGGCTACACCTTC
TRBV24-1	TRBJ2-3	-	-	14	CAVSSGGSTDTQYF	TGTGCCGTCTCCTCTGGGGGTAGCACAGATACGCAGTATTTT
TRBV7-2	TRBJ2-7	few	-	15	CASSLGAGSPYEQYF	TGTGCCAGCAGCTTAGGGGCGGGGAGCCCCTACGAGCAGTACTTC
TRBV5-4	TRBJ2-3	-	-	15	CASSLGGDHADTQYF	TGTGCCAGCAGCTTGGGGGGGGACCACGCAGATACGCAGTATTTT
TRBV12-3/TRBV12-4	TRBJ1-2	once	-	16	CASSLDRTIRYYGYTF	TGTGCCAGCAGTTTAGACAGAACGATAAGATACTATGGCTACACCTTC
TRBV24-1	TRBJ2-3	-	-	14	CATSDSGSTDTQYF	TGTGCCACCAGTGATTCAGGAAGCACAGATACGCAGTATTTT
TRBV20-1	TRBJ2-5	-	-	12	CSASNSQETQYF	TGCAGTGCTAGCAACAGCCAAGAGACCCAGTACTTC
TRBV20-1	TRBJ2-5	-	TRBD2	16	CSAREGTSGRARDQYF	TGCAGTGCTAGGGAGGGGACTAGCGGGAGGGCCCGTGACCAGTACTTC
TRBV2	TRBJ2-1	-	-	14	CASTTYGSYNEQFF	TGTGCCAGCACTACTTATGGATCCTACAATGAGCAGTTCTTC
TRBV30	TRBJ2-7	-	-	16	CAWSVRTPLSSYEQYF	TGTGCCTGGAGTGTACGTACTCCTCTAAGCTCCTACGAGCAGTACTTC
TRBV12-3/TRBV12-4	TRBJ1-1	-	-	12	CASSLLAGEAFF	TGTGCCAGCAGTTTACTGGCCGGAGAAGCTTTCTTT
TRBV29-1	TRBJ2-7	-	-	10	CSVGTVEQYF	TGCAGCGTTGGGACAGTTGAGCAGTACTTC
TRBV19	TRBJ1-2	-	TRBD1	17	CASSIDLSGQGVNGYTF	TGTGCCAGTAGTATAGATCTATCCGGACAGGGGGTCAACGGCTACACCTTC
TRBV28	TRBJ1-1	-	-	13	CASRSGTNTEAFF	TGTGCCAGCAGGTCCGGGACGAACACTGAAGCTTTCTTT